One and the same sample provided the 13 T cell receptor beta chains below, sequenced in a study of blood T cell repertoires in COVID-19. The protocol was immunoSEQ multiplex PCR, while the TCRdb copy is restricted to in-frame clones and leaves out a portion. The sample holds 250,000 to 350,000 clones; roughly 89% are singletons and the top ten take approximately 6%. The sequenced sample consisted of PBMCs or T cells enriched from blood (not recorded which). Receptor source: a woman aged 40 to 50 who had recovered from COVID-19.

The chain joins TRBV4-3 to TRBJ2-7; maybe TRBD1 (5 bases). Germline V gives CDR1 LGHNA, CDR2 YSLEER. There are 14 residues in the CDR3. Trimming took 5 bases from V and 5 from J, leaving 16 bases between them. The chain's CDR3 is CASSLRDSGHEQYF. The CDR3 coding sequence is TGCGCCAGCAGCTTACGAGACTCAGGGCACGAGCAGTACTTC.

A remark on this clone: This same CDR3 is encoded by further DNA sequences in the sample. The chain is built from TRBV7-2 and TRBJ2-5; TRBD1 is a possible D gene (5 bases). CDR1 and CDR2 from the germline V gene are SGHTA and FQGNSA. The V and J ends lost 1 base and 3 bases respectively, with 6 bases between them. The CDR3 is made up of 13 amino acids. DNA of the CDR3: TGTGCCAGCAGCTTAGGGGGCGAAGAGACCCAGTACTTC. Protein sequence: CASSLGGEETQYF. Together with reference TRBV7-2 and TRBJ2-5, the CDR3 gives the full variable domain: GAGVSQSPSNKVTEKGKDVELRCDPISGHTALYWYRQSLGQGLEFLIYFQGNSAPDKSGLPSDRFSAERTGGSVSTLTIQRTQQEDSAVYLCASSLGGEETQYFGPGTRLLVL.

CDR3 in amino acids: CASSPSTGVYNEQFF. The CDR3 bases are TGTGCCAGCAGTCCGTCCACAGGAGTTTACAATGAGCAGTTCTTC. The rearrangement joins TRBV27 to TRBJ2-1; D is perhaps TRBD1 (5 bases). Germline V gene data show CDR1 as MNHEY and CDR2 as SMNVEV (reference sequence). V was pared by 5 bases and J by 4 bases, with 15 bases between. The CDR3 totals 15 residues.

V gene TRBV19 combines with J gene TRBJ2-7; 7 nucleotides align to TRBD1. CDR3 length equals 13 residues. V gave up 6 bases and J gave up 5 bases; unmatched junction bases: 7. CDR1 and CDR2 (germline): LNHDA, SQIVND (reference sequence). CDR3 residues: CASSPGQRNEQYF. The CDR3 DNA reads as TGTGCCAGTAGCCCGGGACAGAGGAACGAGCAGTACTTC.

The count of this clone is one. The CDR3 DNA reads as TGTGCCACCAGCCTCGGGCCGCGGGGGCGAACTGGAAACACCATATATTTT. This sequence encodes CATSLGPRGRTGNTIYF. The chain carries TRBV15 and TRBJ1-3; tentative D call: TRBD1 (6 bases). There are 17 residues in the CDR3. V gave up 5 bases and J gave up 2 bases, with 19 bases separating them. CDR1 and CDR2 from the germline V gene are LNHNV and YYDKDF (reference sequence).

This rearrangement joins TRBV19 to TRBJ1-5; D uncertain. The CDR3 is made up of 12 amino acids. V lost 3 bases and J lost 5, with 5 bases in between. Germline V gives CDR1 LNHDA, CDR2 SQIVND (reference sequence). CDR3: CASSMNYQPQHF. The CDR3 DNA reads as TGTGCCAGTAGTATGAACTATCAGCCCCAGCATTTT.

The rearrangement uses TRBV7-2 and TRBJ1-4, with TRBD1 identical over 10 bases. The CDR3 is made up of 14 amino acids. V shed 6 bases, J shed 5 bases, and the junction held 3 bases outside the gene matches. Germline CDR1 SGHTA, CDR2 FQGNSA. CDR3 coding DNA: TGTGCCAGCAGGAGACAGGGGGCGAATGAAAAACTGTTTTTT. Translated, it gives CASRRQGANEKLFF.

V usage is TRBV30 and J usage is TRBJ2-5; D is unclear. The germline CDR1 and CDR2 sequences are GTSNPN and SVGIG (reference sequence). This CDR3 contains 14 residues. V was cut by 0 bases and J by 0 bases, with 8 bases left in between. CDR3 sequence reads: CAWSVGLYQETQYF. CDR3 nucleotides: TGTGCCTGGAGTGTTGGCCTGTACCAAGAGACCCAGTACTTC.

The chain couples TRBV11-1 to TRBJ1-1; D perhaps matches TRBD1 (6 bases). V was pared by 1 base and J by 11 bases, with 20 bases between. CDR1 SGHAT and CDR2 FQDESV come from the germline V gene (reference sequence). The CDR3 spans 15 residues. CDR3 sequence: CASSLDSVQGRWAFF. The CDR3 coding sequence is TGTGCCAGCAGCTTAGATTCCGTCCAGGGGCGTTGGGCTTTCTTT.

This rearrangement joins TRBV5-1 to TRBJ1-2, with 10 positions matching TRBD1. The CDR3 totals 16 residues. V lost 3 bases to trimming and J lost 2 bases; unmatched junction nucleotides: 7. Germline V CDR1 and CDR2: SGHRS, YFSETQ. The CDR3 DNA reads TGCGCCAGCAGCTCGGTAGTGACAGGGGGCAACTATGGCTACACCTTC. Protein sequence: CASSSVVTGGNYGYTF.

The chain joins TRBV24-1 to TRBJ2-7; TRBD1 matches 9 bases. V gave up 3 bases and J gave up 3 bases; unmatched junction bases: 11. The germline V gene encodes CDR1 KGHDR and CDR2 SFDVKD. The CDR3 has 17 residues. DNA of the CDR3: TGTGCCACCAGTGATACCGGGGCGGGGACAGGGTTCTACGAGCAGTACTTC. It encodes CATSDTGAGTGFYEQYF.

The chain employs TRBV9 and TRBJ2-2; tentatively, D is TRBD1 (6 bases). V was shortened by 0 bases and J by 4 bases, with 13 bases between the two germline ends. Germline V gives CDR1 SGDLS, CDR2 YYNGEE. This CDR3 has 16 residues. In DNA, the CDR3 is TGTGCCAGCAGCGTAGGAGCGACAGGCATCACCGGGGAGCTGTTTTTT. It specifies CASSVGATGITGELFF.

V usage is TRBV6-2 or TRBV6-3 and J usage is TRBJ2-5; tentative D call: TRBD2 (5 bases). The CDR3 contains 17 residues. CDR1 is MNHEY, CDR2 SVGEGT, per germline. V lost 2 bases, J lost 2 bases, and 18 bases lay in between. The CDR3 bases are TGTGCCAGCAGTTACGGTGTGCTAGCAGATTTTCAAGAGACCCAGTACTTC. Translation: CASSYGVLADFQETQYF.